A single sample is the source of the 2 T cell receptor beta chains below, sequenced in a study of blood T cell repertoires in COVID-19. Libraries were prepared by immunoSEQ multiplex PCR; TCRdb keeps only in-frame clonotypes and omits some of them. The profile covers fewer than 300,000 clones, with roughly 91% appearing a single time and about 0.8% taken by the ten largest. The specimen was peripheral blood. The source of these receptors is a man younger than 40 with acute or convalescent COVID-19.

The genes are TRBV4-2 and TRBJ2-7; 7 bases are shared with TRBD1. With V trimmed by 0 bases and J by 5 bases, 4 bases remained unmatched. The CDR3 extends over 14 amino acids. The germline V gene has CDR1 LGHNA and CDR2 YNFKEQ. The CDR3 DNA is TGTGCCAGCAGCCAAGAACAGGGGAGCAACGAGCAGTACTTC. This codes for CASSQEQGSNEQYF.

The V gene is TRBV28, the J gene TRBJ2-1; 8 bases are shared with TRBD2. The junction had 20 bases not matched to a gene; V was cut back by 6 bases and J by 13 bases. From germline, CDR1 is MDHEN and CDR2 SYDVKM. The length of the CDR3 is 16 residues. The CDR3 DNA reads as TGTGCCAGCAGGATACCGGGACTAGGGGCCCAGGTGGTCCAGTTCTTC. This translates into CASRIPGLGAQVVQFF.